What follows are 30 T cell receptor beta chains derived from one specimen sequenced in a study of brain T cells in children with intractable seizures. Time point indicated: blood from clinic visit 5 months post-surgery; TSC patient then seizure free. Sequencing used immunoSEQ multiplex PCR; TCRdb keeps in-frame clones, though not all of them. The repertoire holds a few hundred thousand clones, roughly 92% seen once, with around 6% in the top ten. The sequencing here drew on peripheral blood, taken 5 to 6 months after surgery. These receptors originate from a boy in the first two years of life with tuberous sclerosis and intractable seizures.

The CDR3 is CASSEAGRLPGDTEAFF. In DNA, the CDR3 is TGTGCCAGCAGTGAAGCGGGACGGCTACCCGGCGACACTGAAGCTTTCTTT. J is TRBJ1-1 and V is TRBV6-1, with a tentative D call TRBD1 (5 bases). Trimming took 0 bases from V and 3 from J, leaving 17 bases between them. Per germline, CDR1 MNHNS and CDR2 SASEGT. The CDR3 is 17 residues long.

The CDR3 DNA is TGTGCCAGCAGCCCCCTAACTAGCGGGAGCTCCCAAGAGACCCAGTACTTC. Translating gives CASSPLTSGSSQETQYF. V gene TRBV11-2 combines with J gene TRBJ2-5, with TRBD2 matching 11 bases. The germline CDR1 and CDR2 sequences are SGHAT and FQNNGV. The CDR3 runs 17 residues. After removal of 5 bases from V and 1 base from J, the junction contained 9 bases not matched to a gene.

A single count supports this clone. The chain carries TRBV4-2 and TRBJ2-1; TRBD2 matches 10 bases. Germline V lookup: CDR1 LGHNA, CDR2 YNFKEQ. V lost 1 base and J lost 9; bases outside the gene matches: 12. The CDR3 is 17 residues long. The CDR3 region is CASSQVFASSGSGEQFF. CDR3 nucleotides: TGTGCCAGCAGCCAAGTTTTCGCGTCTAGCGGGAGTGGTGAGCAGTTCTTC.

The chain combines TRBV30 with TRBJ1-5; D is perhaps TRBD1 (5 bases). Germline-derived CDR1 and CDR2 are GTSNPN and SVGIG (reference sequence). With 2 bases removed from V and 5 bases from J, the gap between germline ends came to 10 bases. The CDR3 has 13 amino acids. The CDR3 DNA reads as TGTGCCTGGAGTCTATCGGGGGATCAGCCCCAGCATTTT. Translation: CAWSLSGDQPQHF.

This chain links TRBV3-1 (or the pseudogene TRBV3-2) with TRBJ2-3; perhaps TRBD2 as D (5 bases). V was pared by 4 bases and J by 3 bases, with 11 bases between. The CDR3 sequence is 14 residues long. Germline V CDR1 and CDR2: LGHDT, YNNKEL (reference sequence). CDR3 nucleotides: TGTGCCAGCAGCCCTAGCTACATGACAGATACGCAGTATTTT. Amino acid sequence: CASSPSYMTDTQYF.

CDR3 DNA sequence: TGTGCCAGCAGCCCCGCCGTTCTAGCCCTCCGGGAGCAGTACTTC. Protein product: CASSPAVLALREQYF. V usage is TRBV3-1 (or the pseudogene TRBV3-2) and J usage is TRBJ2-7, with a weak D call TRBD2 (5 bases). Trimming stripped 4 bases from V and 7 bases from J, with 20 bases between. Per germline, CDR1 LGHDT and CDR2 YNNKEL (reference sequence). The CDR3 has 15 amino acids.

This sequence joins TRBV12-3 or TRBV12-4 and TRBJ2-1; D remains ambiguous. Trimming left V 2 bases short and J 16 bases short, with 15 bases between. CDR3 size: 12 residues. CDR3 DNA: TGTGCCAGCAGTTTAACTGTGGGTCAGAGTTTCTTC. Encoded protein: CASSLTVGQSFF.

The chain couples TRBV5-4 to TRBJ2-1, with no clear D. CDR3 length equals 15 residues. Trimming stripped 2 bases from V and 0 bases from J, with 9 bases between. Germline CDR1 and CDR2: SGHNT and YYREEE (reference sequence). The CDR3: CASSFRVSSYNEQFF. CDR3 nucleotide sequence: TGTGCCAGCAGCTTCCGGGTCAGCTCCTACAATGAGCAGTTCTTC.

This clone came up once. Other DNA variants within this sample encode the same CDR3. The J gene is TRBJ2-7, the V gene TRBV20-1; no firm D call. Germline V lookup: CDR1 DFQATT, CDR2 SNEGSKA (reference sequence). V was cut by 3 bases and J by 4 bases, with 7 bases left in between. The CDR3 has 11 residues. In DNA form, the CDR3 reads TGCAGTGCTAGGACGCCTTACGAGCAGTACTTC. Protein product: CSARTPYEQYF.

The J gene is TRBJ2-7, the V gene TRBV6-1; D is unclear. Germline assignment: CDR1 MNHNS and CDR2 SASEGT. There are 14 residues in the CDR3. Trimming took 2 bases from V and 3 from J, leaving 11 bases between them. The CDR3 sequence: CASSEMAPVYEQYF. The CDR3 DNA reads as TGTGCCAGCAGTGAAATGGCACCAGTCTACGAGCAGTACTTC.

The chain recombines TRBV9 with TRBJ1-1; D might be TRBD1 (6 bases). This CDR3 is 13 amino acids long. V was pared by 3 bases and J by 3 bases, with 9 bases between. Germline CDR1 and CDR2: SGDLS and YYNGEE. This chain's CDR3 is CASSAQGDTEAFF. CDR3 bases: TGTGCCAGCAGCGCACAGGGTGACACTGAAGCTTTCTTT.

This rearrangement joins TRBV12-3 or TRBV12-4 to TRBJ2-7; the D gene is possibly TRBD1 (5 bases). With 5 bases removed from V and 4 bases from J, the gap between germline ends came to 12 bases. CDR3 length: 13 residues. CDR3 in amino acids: CASSPRGQYEQYF. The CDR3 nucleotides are TGTGCCAGCAGTCCTAGGGGCCAGTACGAGCAGTACTTC.

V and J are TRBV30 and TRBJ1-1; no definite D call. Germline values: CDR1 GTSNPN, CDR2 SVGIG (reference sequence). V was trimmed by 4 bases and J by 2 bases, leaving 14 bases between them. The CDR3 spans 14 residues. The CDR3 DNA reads TGTGCCTGGAAGTTACGGGGTTCAAACACTGAAGCTTTCTTT. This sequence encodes CAWKLRGSNTEAFF.

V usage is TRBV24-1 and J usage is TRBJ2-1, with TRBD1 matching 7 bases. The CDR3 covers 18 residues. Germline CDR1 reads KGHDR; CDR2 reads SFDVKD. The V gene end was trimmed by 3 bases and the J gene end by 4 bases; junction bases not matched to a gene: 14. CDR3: CATSDPSEPGQRYNEQFF. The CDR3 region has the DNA TGTGCCACCAGTGATCCCTCGGAACCGGGACAGCGATACAATGAGCAGTTCTTC.

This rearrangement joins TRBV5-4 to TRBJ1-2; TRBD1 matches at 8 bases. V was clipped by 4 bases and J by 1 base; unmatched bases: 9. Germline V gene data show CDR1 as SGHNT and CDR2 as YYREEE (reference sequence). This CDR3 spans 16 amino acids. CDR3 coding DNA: TGTGCCAGCAGCATCCGGACAGGGACCTTTAACTATGGCTACACCTTC. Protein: CASSIRTGTFNYGYTF.

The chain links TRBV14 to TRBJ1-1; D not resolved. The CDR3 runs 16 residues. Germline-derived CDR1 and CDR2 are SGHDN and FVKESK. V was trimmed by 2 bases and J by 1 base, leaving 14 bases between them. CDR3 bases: TGTGCCAGCAGCCAAAGATACATCCGTGGGAACACTGAAGCTTTCTTT. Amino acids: CASSQRYIRGNTEAFF.

The CDR3: CASSALLAGGYNEQFF. CDR3 DNA sequence: TGCGCCAGCAGTGCGCTTCTAGCGGGGGGGTACAATGAGCAGTTCTTC. This chain links TRBV10-2 with TRBJ2-1; 12 bases agree with TRBD2. V was pared by 4 bases and J by 4 bases, with 5 bases of the junction left unmatched. The CDR3 is 16 residues long. Germline values: CDR1 WSHSY, CDR2 SAAADI.

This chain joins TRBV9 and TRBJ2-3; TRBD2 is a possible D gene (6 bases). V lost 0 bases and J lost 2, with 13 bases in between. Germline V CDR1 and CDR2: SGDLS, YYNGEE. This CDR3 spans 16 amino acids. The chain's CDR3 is CASSVDPGLLTDTQYF. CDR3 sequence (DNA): TGTGCCAGCAGCGTAGATCCCGGACTACTCACAGATACGCAGTATTTT.

The chain's CDR3 is CASSLGTSGGTDTQYF. For the CDR3, the DNA is TGTGCCAGCAGCTTAGGGACTAGCGGGGGCACAGATACGCAGTATTTT. V and J are TRBV11-2 and TRBJ2-3; the match to TRBD2 covers 12 bases. The CDR3 is 16 amino acids. The ends lost 1 base at V and 1 base at J; junction bases unmatched: 0. Germline V CDR1 and CDR2: SGHAT, FQNNGV. Filled out from reference TRBV11-2 and TRBJ2-3, the complete variable domain reads EAGVAQSPRYKIIEKRQSVAFWCNPISGHATLYWYQQILGQGPKLLIQFQNNGVVDDSQLPKDRFSAERLKGVDSTLKIQPAKLEDSAVYLCASSLGTSGGTDTQYFGPGTRLTVL.

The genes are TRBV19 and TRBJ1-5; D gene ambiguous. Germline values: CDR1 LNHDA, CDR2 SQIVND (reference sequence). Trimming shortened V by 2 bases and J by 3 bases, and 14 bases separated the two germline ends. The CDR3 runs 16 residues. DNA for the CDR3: TGTGCCAGTAGTATATTCGGGGTCGTTAACAATCAGCCCCAGCATTTT. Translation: CASSIFGVVNNQPQHF.

The CDR3 region has the DNA TGCGCCAGCAGCTCGCTAGCGGGATCCCCCCACAATGAGCAGTTCTTC. Protein product: CASSSLAGSPHNEQFF. This chain connects TRBV5-1 to TRBJ2-1, with 9 bases matching TRBD2. The J segment lost 5 bases and the V segment lost 3 bases, leaving 9 bases of the junction unmatched. This CDR3 has 16 amino acids. Germline V CDR1 and CDR2: SGHRS, YFSETQ.

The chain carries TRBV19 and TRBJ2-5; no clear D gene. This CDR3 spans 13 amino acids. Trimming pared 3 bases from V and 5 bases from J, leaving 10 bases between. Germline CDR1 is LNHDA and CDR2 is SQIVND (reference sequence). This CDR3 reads CASSISPQETQYF. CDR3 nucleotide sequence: TGTGCCAGTAGTATTAGCCCGCAGGAGACCCAGTACTTC.

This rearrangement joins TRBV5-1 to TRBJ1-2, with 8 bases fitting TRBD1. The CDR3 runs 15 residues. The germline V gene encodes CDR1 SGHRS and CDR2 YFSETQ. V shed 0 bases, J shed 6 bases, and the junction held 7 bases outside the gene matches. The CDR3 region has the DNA TGCGCCAGCAGCTTGGGAGGACAGGGCTCTAATGGCTACACCTTC. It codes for CASSLGGQGSNGYTF.

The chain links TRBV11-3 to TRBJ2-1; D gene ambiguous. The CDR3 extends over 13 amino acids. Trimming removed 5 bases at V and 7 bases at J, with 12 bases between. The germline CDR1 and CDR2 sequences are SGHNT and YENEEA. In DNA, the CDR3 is TGTGCCAGCAGCCCGGAGCTGGATAATGAGCAGTTCTTC. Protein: CASSPELDNEQFF. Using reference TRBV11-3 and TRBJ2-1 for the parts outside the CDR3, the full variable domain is EAGVVQSPRYKIIEKKQPVAFWCNPISGHNTLYWYLQNLGQGPELLIRYENEEAVDDSQLPKDRFSAERLKGVDSTLKIQPAELGDSAVYLCASSPELDNEQFFGPGTRLTVL.

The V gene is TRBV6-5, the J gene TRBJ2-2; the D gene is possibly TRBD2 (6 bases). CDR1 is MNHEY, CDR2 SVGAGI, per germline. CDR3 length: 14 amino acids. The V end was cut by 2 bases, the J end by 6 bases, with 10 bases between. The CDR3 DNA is TGTGCCAGCAGTTACCGCCGCGGGGCCGGGGAGCTGTTTTTT. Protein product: CASSYRRGAGELFF.

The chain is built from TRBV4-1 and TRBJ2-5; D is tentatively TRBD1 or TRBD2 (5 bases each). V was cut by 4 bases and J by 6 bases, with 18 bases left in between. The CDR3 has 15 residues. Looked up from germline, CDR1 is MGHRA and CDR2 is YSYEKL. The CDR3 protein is CASSPRPEKGQTQYF. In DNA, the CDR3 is TGCGCCAGCAGCCCACGCCCAGAAAAGGGACAGACCCAGTACTTC.

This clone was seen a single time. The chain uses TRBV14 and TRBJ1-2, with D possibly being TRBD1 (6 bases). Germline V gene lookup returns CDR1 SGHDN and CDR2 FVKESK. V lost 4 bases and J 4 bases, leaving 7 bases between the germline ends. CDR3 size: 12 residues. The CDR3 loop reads CASSRTVYGYTF. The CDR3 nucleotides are TGTGCCAGCAGCCGGACAGTCTATGGCTACACCTTC.

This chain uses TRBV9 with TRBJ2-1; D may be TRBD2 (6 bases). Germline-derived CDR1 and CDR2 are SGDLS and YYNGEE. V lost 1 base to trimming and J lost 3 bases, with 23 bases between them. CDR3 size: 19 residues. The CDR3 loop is CASSVKGYIGTPYYNEQFF. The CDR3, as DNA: TGTGCCAGCAGCGTAAAGGGTTATATCGGGACTCCATACTACAATGAGCAGTTCTTC.

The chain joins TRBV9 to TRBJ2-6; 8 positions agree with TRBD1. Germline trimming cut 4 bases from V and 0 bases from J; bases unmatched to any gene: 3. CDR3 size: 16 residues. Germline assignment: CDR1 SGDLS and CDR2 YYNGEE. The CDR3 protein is CASSITGGSGANVLTF. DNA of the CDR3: TGTGCCAGCAGCATAACAGGGGGCTCTGGGGCCAACGTCCTGACTTTC. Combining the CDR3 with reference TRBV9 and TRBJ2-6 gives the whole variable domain DSGVTQTPKHLITATGQRVTLRCSPRSGDLSVYWYQQSLDQGLQFLIQYYNGEERAKGNILERFSAQQFPDLHSELNLSSLELGDSALYFCASSITGGSGANVLTFGAGSRLTVL.

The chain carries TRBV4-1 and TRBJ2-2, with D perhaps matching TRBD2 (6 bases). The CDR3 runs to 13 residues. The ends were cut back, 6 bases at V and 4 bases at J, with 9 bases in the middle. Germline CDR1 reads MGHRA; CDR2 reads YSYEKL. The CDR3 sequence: CASRTGLTGELFF. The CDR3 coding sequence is TGCGCCAGCAGGACGGGACTCACCGGGGAGCTGTTTTTT.